One and the same sample provided the 22 T cell receptor beta chains below, sequenced in a study of CD8 T cells in Susac syndrome. The authors reverse transcribed roughly 0.5 to 1 ug RNA with random hexamers. TCRdb re-called the immunoSEQ multiplex PCR reads through MiXCR, storing one row per CDR3 protein. The table records approximately 300,000 distinct CDR3 sequences, 65% to 90% of them present only once. The sequencing sample was made of CD8+ T cells from PBMCs. Source of these receptors: a human donor with multiple sclerosis.

This chain links TRBV6-5 with TRBJ1-1, with TRBD1 matching over 8 bases. This CDR3 is 14 amino acids long. Losses at the gene ends were 2 bases for V and 5 bases for J; bases not matched to a gene: 4. Germline V gene sequence: CDR1 MNHEY, CDR2 SVGAGI. CDR3 sequence: CASSYADRGTEAFF. For the CDR3, the DNA is TGTGCCAGCAGTTACGCTGACAGGGGTACTGAAGCTTTCTTT.

The chain links TRBV20-1 to TRBJ2-6; D call uncertain. The CDR3 contains 16 residues. Trimming removed 3 bases from V and 0 bases from J, with 12 bases in between. Germline V gives CDR1 DFQATT, CDR2 SNEGSKA (reference sequence). The CDR3 nucleotides read TGCAGTGCTAGCGGAACACCTCTCTCTGGGGCCAACGTCCTGACTTTC. This codes for CSASGTPLSGANVLTF.

The chain carries TRBV28 and TRBJ1-5; D is ambiguous. CDR3 length equals 17 residues. V shed 6 bases and J shed 2 bases, with 20 bases lying between them. Germline V CDR1 and CDR2: MDHEN, SYDVKM. In DNA, the CDR3 is TGTGCCAGCAGGCCACAAGCCTGGGGTCAGGGCAATCAGCCCCAGCATTTT. Its translation: CASRPQAWGQGNQPQHF.

This sequence joins TRBV29-1 and TRBJ1-2, with a possible D match to TRBD1 (5 bases). V was shortened by 6 bases and J by 10 bases, with 18 bases between the two germline ends. Germline lookup yields CDR1 SQVTM and CDR2 ANQGSEA. This CDR3 region has 12 residues. The CDR3 reads CSVPSYSGVYTF. In DNA, the CDR3 is TGCAGCGTGCCTTCATACTCGGGGGTCTACACCTTC. Supplemented by reference TRBV29-1 and TRBJ1-2, the full variable domain reads SAVISQKPSRDICQRGTSLTIQCQVDSQVTMMFWYRQQPGQSLTLIATANQGSEATYESGFVIDKFPISRPNLTFSTLTVSNMSPEDSSIYLCSVPSYSGVYTFGSGTRLTVV.

The chain couples TRBV10-1 to TRBJ2-2, with TRBD1 as a possible D gene (5 bases). CDR1 and CDR2 (germline): WNHNN, SYGVQD (reference sequence). The ends were cut back, 8 bases at V and 5 bases at J, with 12 bases in the middle. There are 13 residues in the CDR3. DNA of the CDR3: TGCGCCAGCGGGGCCTTGGGAACCGGGGAGCTGTTTTTT. It is translated as CASGALGTGELFF.

The chain joins TRBV4-3 to TRBJ2-3, with 11 bases lining up with TRBD2. The CDR3 has 18 amino acids. With 4 bases clipped from V and 4 bases from J, the junction kept 13 bases outside the gene matches. CDR1 is LGHNA and CDR2 is YSLEER in the germline V gene. This CDR3 reads CASSLTMNSGRAPDTQYF. The CDR3 nucleotides read TGCGCCAGCAGCCTCACCATGAATAGCGGGAGGGCCCCAGATACGCAGTATTTT.

J is TRBJ2-7 and V is TRBV4-1; D unresolved. The CDR3 consists of 14 residues. Germline values: CDR1 MGHRA, CDR2 YSYEKL. Trimming pared 0 bases from V and 4 bases from J, leaving 10 bases between. CDR3 protein: CASSQEYGLYEQYF. The DNA for the CDR3 is TGCGCCAGCAGCCAAGAGTACGGTTTGTACGAGCAGTACTTC.

The V gene is TRBV5-1, the J gene TRBJ2-5; possibly TRBD2 for D (6 bases). V was clipped by 2 bases and J by 4 bases, with 15 bases between them. The germline V gene encodes CDR1 SGHRS and CDR2 YFSETQ. The CDR3 has 15 residues. CDR3 sequence reads: CASSFFPSGGETQYF. The CDR3 bases are TGCGCCAGCAGCTTCTTTCCGTCCGGGGGAGAGACCCAGTACTTC.

The V gene is TRBV9, the J gene TRBJ2-1; weak D call: TRBD2 (5 bases). V was trimmed by 0 bases and J by 2 bases, leaving 12 bases between them. This CDR3 comprises 16 residues. Germline V gene lookup returns CDR1 SGDLS and CDR2 YYNGEE. CDR3 loop: CASSVATGVAYNEQFF. The CDR3, as DNA: TGTGCCAGCAGCGTAGCTACCGGGGTAGCCTACAATGAGCAGTTCTTC.

The chain combines TRBV27 with TRBJ2-1; tentative D call: TRBD2 (5 bases). This CDR3 contains 12 residues. Trimming pared 3 bases from V and 8 bases from J, leaving 8 bases between. Germline values: CDR1 MNHEY, CDR2 SMNVEV (reference sequence). CDR3 nucleotide sequence: TGTGCCAGCAGTTTTCGGGGAGATGAGCAGTTCTTC. Amino acids: CASSFRGDEQFF.

The CDR3 bases are TGTGCCAGCAGCCACGTAGCGGGGGCCTCCTACGAGCAGTACTTC. Its protein product is CASSHVAGASYEQYF. The chain employs TRBV7-9 and TRBJ2-7; 9 nucleotides align to TRBD2. The J segment lost 0 bases and the V segment lost 5 bases, leaving 5 bases of the junction unmatched. This CDR3 contains 15 residues. Germline V gene lookup returns CDR1 SEHNR and CDR2 FQNEAQ (reference sequence). Full variable domain (missing parts from reference TRBV7-9 and TRBJ2-7): DTGVSQNPRHKITKRGQNVTFRCDPISEHNRLYWYRQTLGQGPEFLTYFQNEAQLEKSRLLSDRFSAERPKGSFSTLEIQRTEQGDSAMYLCASSHVAGASYEQYFGPGTRLTVT.

The chain links TRBV10-3 to TRBJ2-3; a weak D match, TRBD1 (6 bases). This CDR3 has 16 amino acids. Germline values: CDR1 ENHRY, CDR2 SYGVKD. V lost 7 bases and J 2 bases, leaving 19 bases between the germline ends. CDR3 sequence reads: CAITSSGHMSTDTQYF. CDR3 sequence (DNA): TGTGCCATCACGTCATCGGGACATATGTCCACAGATACGCAGTATTTT.

This clonotype was observed once. The rearrangement links TRBV28 to TRBJ1-4, with no clear D. The germline V gene encodes CDR1 MDHEN and CDR2 SYDVKM. The V and J ends lost 5 bases and 7 bases respectively, with 11 bases between them. This CDR3 has 13 amino acids. CDR3 DNA sequence: TGTGCCAGCAGTCCGGACTTCTTTGAAAAACTGTTTTTT. Its protein is CASSPDFFEKLFF.

The V gene is TRBV4-1, the J gene TRBJ2-3; the match to TRBD2 covers 11 bases. The CDR3 loop spans 18 amino acids. Germline CDR1 is MGHRA and CDR2 is YSYEKL. V shed 4 bases and J 3 bases; nucleotides not matched to a gene: 12. DNA for the CDR3: TGCGCCAGCAGCCTCCCCGCCCCTAGCGGGAGGCGGACAGATACGCAGTATTTT. Its protein product is CASSLPAPSGRRTDTQYF.

The gene calls are TRBV3-1 and TRBJ2-7, with 12 bases identical to TRBD1. Looked up from germline, CDR1 is LGHDT and CDR2 is YNNKEL (reference sequence). V dropped 4 bases and J dropped 7; count of bases not matched to a gene: 5. This CDR3 spans 14 amino acids. Here the CDR3 reads CASSLRDRGREQYF. CDR3 nucleotides: TGTGCCAGCAGCCTCCGGGACAGGGGGCGGGAGCAGTACTTC.

CDR3 sequence: CASSLAPTSGRADTQYF. In DNA, the CDR3 is TGTGCCAGCAGCTTAGCCCCGACTAGCGGGAGGGCAGATACGCAGTATTTT. The J gene is TRBJ2-3, the V gene TRBV11-2, with 14 bases lining up with TRBD2. With 1 base clipped from V and 4 bases from J, the junction kept 4 bases outside the gene matches. From germline, CDR1 is SGHAT and CDR2 FQNNGV. This CDR3 has 17 residues.

A remark on this clonotype: An end of the junction differs from the germline gene, which may be a read error. This chain's CDR3 is CSARGDKPAPQHF. The CDR3 region has the DNA TGCAGTGCCAGAGGGGACAAACCGGCTCCCCAGCATTTT. V usage is TRBV20-1 and J usage is TRBJ1-5, with D maybe TRBD1 (6 bases). The CDR3 is made up of 13 amino acids. Germline V gene lookup returns CDR1 DFQATT and CDR2 SNEGSKA (reference sequence).

The J gene is TRBJ2-4, the V gene TRBV7-9; D may be TRBD2 (6 bases). CDR3 length: 19 residues. V was clipped by 2 bases and J by 3 bases, with 23 bases between them. The germline V gene encodes CDR1 SEHNR and CDR2 FQNEAQ (reference sequence). The DNA of the CDR3 is TGTGCCAGCAGCTTAAGCCGGGAGATTGCGGCAGGTTTCAAAAACATTCAGTACTTC. Translated, it gives CASSLSREIAAGFKNIQYF.

A few counts support this clonotype. The rearrangement uses TRBV5-5 and TRBJ2-7; 9 positions agree with TRBD2. This CDR3 contains 17 residues. Germline V CDR1 and CDR2: SGHKS, YYEKEE (reference sequence). Trimming removed 4 bases from V and 0 bases from J; junction bases left unmatched: 11. The CDR3 reads CASSLSSGGLSSYEQYF. The CDR3 bases are TGTGCCAGCAGCCTGTCCAGCGGGGGGCTCTCCTCCTACGAGCAGTACTTC.

This sequence joins TRBV7-2 and TRBJ2-1, with D perhaps being TRBD1 or TRBD2 (5 bases each). CDR1 and CDR2 (germline): SGHTA, FQGNSA. The CDR3 is 18 residues long. V was trimmed by 2 bases and J by 4 bases, leaving 21 bases between them. CDR3 residues: CASSLWQRWMGLYNEQFF. DNA for the CDR3: TGTGCCAGCAGCTTATGGCAGCGGTGGATGGGGCTTTACAATGAGCAGTTCTTC.

This rearrangement joins TRBV27 to TRBJ2-6; weak D call: TRBD1 (5 bases). V lost 5 bases to trimming and J lost 0 bases, with 20 bases between them. CDR1 is MNHEY and CDR2 is SMNVEV in the germline V gene (reference sequence). The CDR3 totals 19 residues. This CDR3 is CASSPRDSRADSGANVLTF. CDR3 nucleotides: TGTGCCAGCAGTCCCAGAGACAGCAGGGCGGACTCTGGGGCCAACGTCCTGACTTTC.

V and J are TRBV20-1 and TRBJ2-7; TRBD1 matches at 9 bases. Germline V gene sequence: CDR1 DFQATT, CDR2 SNEGSKA (reference sequence). The CDR3 is made up of 13 amino acids. Trimming took 5 bases from V and 2 from J; bases not matched to a gene: 4. CDR3 nucleotide sequence: TGCAGTGCTTCGGGACAGGGAACCTACGAGCAGTACTTC. It translates to CSASGQGTYEQYF.